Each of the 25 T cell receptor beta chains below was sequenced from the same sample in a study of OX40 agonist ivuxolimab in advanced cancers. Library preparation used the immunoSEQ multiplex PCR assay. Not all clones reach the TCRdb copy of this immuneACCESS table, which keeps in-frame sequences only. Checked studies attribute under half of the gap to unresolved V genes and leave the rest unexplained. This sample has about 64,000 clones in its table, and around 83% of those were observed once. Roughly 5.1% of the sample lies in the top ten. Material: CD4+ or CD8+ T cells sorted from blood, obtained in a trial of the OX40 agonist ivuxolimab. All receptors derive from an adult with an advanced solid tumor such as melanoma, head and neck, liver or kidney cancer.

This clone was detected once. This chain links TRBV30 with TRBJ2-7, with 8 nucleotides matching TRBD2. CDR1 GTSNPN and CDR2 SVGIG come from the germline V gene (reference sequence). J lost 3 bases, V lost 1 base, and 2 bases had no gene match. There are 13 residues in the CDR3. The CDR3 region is CAWSEGLVYEQYF. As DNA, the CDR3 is TGTGCCTGGAGTGAGGGACTAGTCTACGAGCAGTACTTC.

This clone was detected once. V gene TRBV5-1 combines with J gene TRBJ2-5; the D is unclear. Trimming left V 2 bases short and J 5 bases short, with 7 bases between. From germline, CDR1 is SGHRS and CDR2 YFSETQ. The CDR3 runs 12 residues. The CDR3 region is CASSFSGETQYF. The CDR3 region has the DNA TGCGCCAGCAGCTTTAGTGGGGAGACCCAGTACTTC. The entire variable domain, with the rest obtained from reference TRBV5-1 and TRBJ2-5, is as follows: KAGVTQTPRYLIKTRGQQVTLSCSPISGHRSVSWYQQTPGQGLQFLFEYFSETQRNKGNFPGRFSGRQFSNSRSEMNVSTLELGDSALYLCASSFSGETQYFGPGTRLLVL.

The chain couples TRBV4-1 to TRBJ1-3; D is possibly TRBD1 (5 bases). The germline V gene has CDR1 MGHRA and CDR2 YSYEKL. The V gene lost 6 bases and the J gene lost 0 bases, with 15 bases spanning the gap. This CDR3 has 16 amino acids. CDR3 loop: CASRGDGFFSGNTIYF. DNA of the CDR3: TGCGCCAGCAGGGGGGACGGCTTTTTCTCTGGAAACACCATATATTTT.

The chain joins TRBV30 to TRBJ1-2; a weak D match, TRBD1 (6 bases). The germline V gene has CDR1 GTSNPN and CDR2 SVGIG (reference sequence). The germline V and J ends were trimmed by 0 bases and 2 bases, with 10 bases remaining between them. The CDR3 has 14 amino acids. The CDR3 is CAWSVQGRNYGYTF. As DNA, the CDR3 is TGTGCCTGGAGTGTACAGGGCCGGAACTATGGCTACACCTTC.

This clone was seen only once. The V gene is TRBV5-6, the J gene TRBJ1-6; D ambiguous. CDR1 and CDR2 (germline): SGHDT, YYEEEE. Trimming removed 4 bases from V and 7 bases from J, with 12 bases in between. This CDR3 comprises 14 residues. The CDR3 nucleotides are TGTGCCAGCAGCCAAAGGGCCACAAATTCACCCCTCCACTTT. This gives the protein CASSQRATNSPLHF.

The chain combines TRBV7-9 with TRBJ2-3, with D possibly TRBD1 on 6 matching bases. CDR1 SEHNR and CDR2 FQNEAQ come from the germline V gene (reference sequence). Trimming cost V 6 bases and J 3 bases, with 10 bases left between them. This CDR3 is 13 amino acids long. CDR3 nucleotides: TGTGCCAGCAGAGGGGGTCGGACAGATACGCAGTATTTT. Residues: CASRGGRTDTQYF.

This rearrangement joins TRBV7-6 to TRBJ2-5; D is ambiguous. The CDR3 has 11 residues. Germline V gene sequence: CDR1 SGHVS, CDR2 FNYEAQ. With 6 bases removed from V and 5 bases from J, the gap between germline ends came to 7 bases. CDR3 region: CASSQRETQYF. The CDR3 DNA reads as TGTGCCAGCAGTCAAAGGGAGACCCAGTACTTC.

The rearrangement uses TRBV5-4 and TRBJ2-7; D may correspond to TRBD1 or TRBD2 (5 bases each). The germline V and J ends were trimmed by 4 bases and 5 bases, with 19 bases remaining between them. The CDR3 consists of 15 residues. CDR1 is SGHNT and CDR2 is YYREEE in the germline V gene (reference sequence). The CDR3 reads CASSVSGTDADEQYF. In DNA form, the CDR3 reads TGTGCCAGCAGCGTCTCCGGGACGGACGCCGACGAGCAGTACTTC. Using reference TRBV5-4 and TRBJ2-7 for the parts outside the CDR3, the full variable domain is ETGVTQSPTHLIKTRGQQVTLRCSSQSGHNTVSWYQQALGQGPQFIFQYYREEENGRGNFPPRFSGLQFPNYSSELNVNALELDDSALYLCASSVSGTDADEQYFGPGTRLTVT.

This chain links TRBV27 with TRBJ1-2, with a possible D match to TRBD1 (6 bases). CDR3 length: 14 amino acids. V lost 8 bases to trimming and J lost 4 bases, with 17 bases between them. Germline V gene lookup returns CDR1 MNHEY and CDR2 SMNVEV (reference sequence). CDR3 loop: CASHRGQSAYGYTF. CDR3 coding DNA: TGTGCCAGCCATCGTGGACAGTCGGCCTATGGCTACACCTTC.

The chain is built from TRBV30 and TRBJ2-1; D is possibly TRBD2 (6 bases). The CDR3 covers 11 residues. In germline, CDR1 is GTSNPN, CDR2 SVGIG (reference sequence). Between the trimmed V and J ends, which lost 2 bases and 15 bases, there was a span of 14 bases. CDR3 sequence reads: CAWSNLRERFF. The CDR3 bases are TGTGCCTGGAGTAACCTGCGGGAACGGTTCTTC.

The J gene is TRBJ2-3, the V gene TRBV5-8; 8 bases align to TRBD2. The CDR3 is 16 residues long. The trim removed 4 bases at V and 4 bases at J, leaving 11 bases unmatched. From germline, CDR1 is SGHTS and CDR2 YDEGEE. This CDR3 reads CASSPGGSGAADTQYF. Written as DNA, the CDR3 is TGTGCCAGCAGCCCCGGCGGTAGCGGGGCCGCAGATACGCAGTATTTT.

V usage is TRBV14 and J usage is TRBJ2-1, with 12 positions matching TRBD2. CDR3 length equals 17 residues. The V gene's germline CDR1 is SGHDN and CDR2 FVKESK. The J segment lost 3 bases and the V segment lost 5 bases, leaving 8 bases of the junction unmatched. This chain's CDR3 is CASSTGTSGFGYNEQFF. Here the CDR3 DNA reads TGTGCCAGCAGCACTGGGACTAGCGGGTTCGGCTACAATGAGCAGTTCTTC.

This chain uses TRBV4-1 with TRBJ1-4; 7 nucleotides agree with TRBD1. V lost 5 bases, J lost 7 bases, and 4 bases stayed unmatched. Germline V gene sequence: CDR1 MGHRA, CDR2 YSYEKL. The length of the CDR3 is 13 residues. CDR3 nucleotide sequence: TGCGCCAGCAGCTCTACAGGGGCTGAAAAACTGTTTTTT. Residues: CASSSTGAEKLFF.

CDR3 coding DNA: TGTGCCAGCAGCCTCTCGCACATAGCGGGAGGTAACACAGATACGCAGTATTTT. As protein: CASSLSHIAGGNTDTQYF. The chain has TRBV11-2 and TRBJ2-3; 10 bases align to TRBD2. The germline gives CDR1 SGHAT, CDR2 FQNNGV. Losses at the gene ends were 5 bases for V and 2 bases for J; bases not matched to a gene: 13. The CDR3 totals 18 residues. The full variable domain, its missing parts supplied by reference TRBV11-2 and TRBJ2-3, is EAGVAQSPRYKIIEKRQSVAFWCNPISGHATLYWYQQILGQGPKLLIQFQNNGVVDDSQLPKDRFSAERLKGVDSTLKIQPAKLEDSAVYLCASSLSHIAGGNTDTQYFGPGTRLTVL.

DNA of the CDR3: TGTGCCTGGAGTCAAGACACCGGAAGCACTGAAGCTTTCTTT. Translating gives CAWSQDTGSTEAFF. V and J are TRBV30 and TRBJ1-1; D remains unclear. The CDR3 totals 14 residues. V lost 2 bases, J lost 4 bases, and 14 bases lay in between. Germline lookup yields CDR1 GTSNPN and CDR2 SVGIG (reference sequence). The full variable domain, in which reference TRBV30 and TRBJ1-1 provide the parts outside the CDR3, is SQTIHQWPATLVQPVGSPLSLECTVEGTSNPNLYWYRQAAGRGLQLLFYSVGIGQISSEVPQNLSASRPQDRQFILSSKKLLLSDSGFYLCAWSQDTGSTEAFFGQGTRLTVV.

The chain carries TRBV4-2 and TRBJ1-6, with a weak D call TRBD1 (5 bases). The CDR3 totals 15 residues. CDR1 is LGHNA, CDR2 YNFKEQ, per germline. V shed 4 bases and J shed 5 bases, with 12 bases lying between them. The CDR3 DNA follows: TGTGCCAGCAGCCCGACAGATACTAATAATTCACCCCTCCACTTT. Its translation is CASSPTDTNNSPLHF.

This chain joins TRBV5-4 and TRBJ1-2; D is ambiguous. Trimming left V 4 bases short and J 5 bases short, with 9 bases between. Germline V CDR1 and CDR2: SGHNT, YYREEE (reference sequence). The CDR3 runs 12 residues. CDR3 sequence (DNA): TGTGCCAGCAGCAGGACGGAGTATGGCTACACCTTC. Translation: CASSRTEYGYTF.

This CDR3 reads CASSPHGTARNTIYF. CDR3 sequence (DNA): TGTGCCAGTAGTCCCCATGGGACCGCGAGAAACACCATATATTTT. The chain is built from TRBV19 and TRBJ1-3, with a weak D call TRBD1 (5 bases). CDR1 LNHDA and CDR2 SQIVND come from the germline V gene (reference sequence). The CDR3 covers 15 residues. Trimming pared 5 bases from V and 5 bases from J, leaving 16 bases between.

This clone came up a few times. CDR3 DNA sequence: TGCGCCAGCAGTGTAGGCGCGGGCAAAAAGACCCAGTACTTC. This gives the protein CASSVGAGKKTQYF. The rearrangement uses TRBV10-1 and TRBJ2-5; maybe TRBD2 (5 bases). Trimming stripped 4 bases from V and 6 bases from J, with 15 bases between. The CDR3 is 14 residues long. The V gene's germline CDR1 is WNHNN and CDR2 SYGVQD (reference sequence).

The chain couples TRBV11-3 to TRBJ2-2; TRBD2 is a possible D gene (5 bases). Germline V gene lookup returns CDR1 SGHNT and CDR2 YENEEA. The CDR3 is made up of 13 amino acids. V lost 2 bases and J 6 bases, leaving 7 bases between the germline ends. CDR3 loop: CASSLTGSGELFF. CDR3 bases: TGTGCCAGCAGCTTAACGGGGTCCGGGGAGCTGTTTTTT.

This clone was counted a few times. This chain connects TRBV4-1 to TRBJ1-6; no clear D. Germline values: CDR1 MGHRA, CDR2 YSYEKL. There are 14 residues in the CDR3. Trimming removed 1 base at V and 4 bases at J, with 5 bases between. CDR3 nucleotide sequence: TGCGCCAGCAGCCAAGGACAATATAATTCACCCCTCCACTTT. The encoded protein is CASSQGQYNSPLHF.

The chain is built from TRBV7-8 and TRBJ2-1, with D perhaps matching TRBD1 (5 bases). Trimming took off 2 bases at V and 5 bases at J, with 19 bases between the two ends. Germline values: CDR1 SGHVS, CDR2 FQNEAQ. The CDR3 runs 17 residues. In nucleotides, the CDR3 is TGTGCCAGCAGCTTACCGCTCAGGGTATCAAAGAACAATGAGCAGTTCTTC. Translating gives CASSLPLRVSKNNEQFF.

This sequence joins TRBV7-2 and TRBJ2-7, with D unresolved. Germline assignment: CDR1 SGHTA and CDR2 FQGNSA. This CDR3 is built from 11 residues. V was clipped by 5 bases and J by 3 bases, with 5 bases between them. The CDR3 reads CASSVSYEQYF. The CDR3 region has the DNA TGTGCCAGCAGCGTGAGCTACGAGCAGTACTTC.

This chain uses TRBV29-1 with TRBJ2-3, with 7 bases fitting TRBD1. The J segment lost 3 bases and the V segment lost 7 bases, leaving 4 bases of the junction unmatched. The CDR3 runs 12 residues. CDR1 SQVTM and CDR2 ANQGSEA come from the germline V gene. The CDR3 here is CSGGQETDTQYF. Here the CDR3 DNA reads TGCAGCGGAGGACAGGAGACAGATACGCAGTATTTT.

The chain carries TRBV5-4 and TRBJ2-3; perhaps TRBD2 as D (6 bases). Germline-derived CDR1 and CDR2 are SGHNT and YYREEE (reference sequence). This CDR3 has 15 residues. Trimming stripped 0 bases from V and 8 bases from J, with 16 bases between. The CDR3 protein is CASSLASLSGGTQYF. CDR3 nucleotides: TGTGCCAGCAGCTTGGCGTCACTTAGCGGTGGTACGCAGTATTTT.